Below, 30 T cell receptor beta chains from the same sample are listed, as sequenced in a study of metastatic and nonmetastatic thyroid tumors. TCRdb reprocessed the PCR reads using MiXCR. The table lists 30,000 to 35,000 clones, less than 40% of them singletons. No treatment of any kind had been given to any patient before thyroid surgery. Sequencing was performed on tumor tissue. The receptors were gathered from a female donor with papillary thyroid cancer or a benign thyroid nodule (not recorded which). Some clones in this sample may be carry-over from other donors' samples.

J is TRBJ1-2 and V is TRBV6-1; D unclear. From germline, CDR1 is MNHNS and CDR2 SASEGT. The CDR3 spans 14 residues. V lost 2 bases and J lost 6, with 13 bases in between. The CDR3 loop reads CASSERVRGHGYTF. In DNA, the CDR3 is TGTGCCAGCAGTGAAAGAGTGAGAGGCCATGGCTACACCTTC.

The V and J genes are TRBV2 and TRBJ2-3; 9 bases match TRBD2. The CDR3 is made up of 15 amino acids. With V trimmed by 4 bases and J by 2 bases, 4 bases remained unmatched. CDR1 and CDR2 (germline): SNHLY, FYNNEI. CDR3 residues: CASSVGTSSTDTQYF. The CDR3 DNA reads as TGTGCCAGCAGTGTAGGGACTAGCTCCACAGATACGCAGTATTTT.

The chain carries TRBV3-1 and TRBJ2-3, with a tentative D call TRBD2 (5 bases). This CDR3 contains 15 residues. The V gene lost 1 base and the J gene lost 3 bases, with 11 bases spanning the gap. Looked up from germline, CDR1 is LGHDT and CDR2 is YNNKEL (reference sequence). The CDR3 sequence: CASSQGTGWTDTQYF. As DNA, the CDR3 is TGTGCCAGCAGCCAAGGAACGGGGTGGACAGATACGCAGTATTTT.

A few counts support this clone. The chain joins TRBV19 to TRBJ2-2; D not certain. This CDR3 has 12 residues. Trimming took off 9 bases at V and 9 bases at J, with 14 bases between the two ends. CDR1 and CDR2 from the germline V gene are LNHDA and SQIVND (reference sequence). The CDR3 DNA reads TGTGCCAGCCACCGGGCCCTCCGGGAGCTGTTTTTT. Its protein is CASHRALRELFF.

The chain has TRBV10-1 and TRBJ2-2, with a tentative D call TRBD2 (6 bases). The CDR3 runs 14 residues. The V end lost 6 bases, the J end lost 5 bases, and 13 bases lay between the germline ends. Germline CDR1 reads WNHNN; CDR2 reads SYGVQD (reference sequence). CDR3 nucleotide sequence: TGCGCCAGCAGGGGGCGGGACTTAACCGGGGAGCTGTTTTTT. Translating it yields CASRGRDLTGELFF.

This clone was observed a few times. The gene calls are TRBV4-1 and TRBJ1-5; D is unclear. V was cut by 0 bases and J by 7 bases, with 7 bases left in between. CDR3 size: 13 residues. The germline V gene has CDR1 MGHRA and CDR2 YSYEKL. The CDR3 spells CASSQDRYQPQHF. CDR3 in DNA: TGCGCCAGCAGCCAAGATAGGTACCAGCCCCAGCATTTT.

This rearrangement joins TRBV18 to TRBJ1-2; 8 nucleotides align to TRBD1. The V gene's germline CDR1 is KGHSH and CDR2 LQKENI. V shed 3 bases and J 0 bases; nucleotides not matched to a gene: 3. This CDR3 is 15 amino acids long. CDR3 sequence (DNA): TGTGCCAGCTCACCGGACAGGGCTGCTAACTATGGCTACACCTTC. It translates to CASSPDRAANYGYTF.

This chain connects TRBV11-2 to TRBJ2-1; D perhaps matches TRBD2 (6 bases). V lost 6 bases and J lost 4, with 16 bases in between. The CDR3 sequence is 15 residues long. Per germline, CDR1 SGHAT and CDR2 FQNNGV. CDR3 amino acids: CASRQNILAYNEQFF. DNA of the CDR3: TGTGCCAGCAGACAAAACATACTAGCTTACAATGAGCAGTTCTTC.

This chain links TRBV7-8 with TRBJ2-7; D gene unclear. The germline V and J ends were trimmed by 1 base and 9 bases, with 13 bases remaining between them. CDR3 length equals 13 residues. CDR1 is SGHVS and CDR2 is FQNEAQ in the germline V gene. The CDR3 loop is CASSLGLLSWQYF. The CDR3 region has the DNA TGTGCCAGCAGCTTAGGCCTTCTTAGCTGGCAGTACTTC.

This clone has a count of ten or more. CDR3 coding DNA: TGTGCCAGCTACCGCCACCTCTATGGCTACACCTTC. Translating gives CASYRHLYGYTF. V gene TRBV28 combines with J gene TRBJ1-2, with unresolved D. Trimming shortened V by 8 bases and J by 4 bases, and 11 bases separated the two germline ends. This CDR3 spans 12 amino acids. CDR1 is MDHEN and CDR2 is SYDVKM in the germline V gene.

This clone was observed a few times. The genes are TRBV28 and TRBJ2-2; D call uncertain. The CDR3 has 13 amino acids. V was pared by 1 base and J by 0 bases, with 0 bases between. Germline CDR1 is MDHEN and CDR2 is SYDVKM. The CDR3 spells CASSLSNTGELFF. The CDR3 coding sequence is TGTGCCAGCAGTTTATCGAACACCGGGGAGCTGTTTTTT. The entire variable domain, with the rest obtained from reference TRBV28 and TRBJ2-2, is as follows: DVKVTQSSRYLVKRTGEKVFLECVQDMDHENMFWYRQDPGLGLRLIYFSYDVKMKEKGDIPEGYSVSREKKERFSLILESASTNQTSMYLCASSLSNTGELFFGEGSRLTVL.

The V call is TRBV11-1, the J call TRBJ1-2, with TRBD1 as a possible D gene (5 bases). This CDR3 spans 16 amino acids. CDR1 is SGHAT and CDR2 is FQDESV in the germline V gene (reference sequence). The V and J ends lost 5 bases and 4 bases respectively, with 20 bases between them. The CDR3 loop is CASSPLGEINLYGYTF. The CDR3 nucleotides read TGTGCCAGCAGCCCCCTAGGGGAGATAAACCTCTATGGCTACACCTTC.

This clone came up a few times. This chain uses TRBV7-2 with TRBJ2-7, with D uncertain. V was clipped by 5 bases and J by 12 bases, with 14 bases between them. Germline lookup yields CDR1 SGHTA and CDR2 FQGNSA. CDR3 size: 11 residues. The CDR3 coding sequence is TGTGCCAGCAGCCTAAGAACAGAAAGGTACTTC. Amino acid sequence: CASSLRTERYF. Complete variable domain (other parts from reference TRBV7-2 and TRBJ2-7): GAGVSQSPSNKVTEKGKDVELRCDPISGHTALYWYRQSLGQGLEFLIYFQGNSAPDKSGLPSDRFSAERTGGSVSTLTIQRTQQEDSAVYLCASSLRTERYFGPGTRLTVT.

This clone came up a few times. V and J are TRBV10-3 and TRBJ2-5, with D tentatively TRBD2 (5 bases). With 2 bases removed from V and 4 bases from J, the gap between germline ends came to 11 bases. CDR1 and CDR2 (germline): ENHRY, SYGVKD. The CDR3 is 14 amino acids. The CDR3 DNA sequence: TGTGCCATCAGTGAGGTGGGGAGTGGAGAGACCCAGTACTTC. Protein product: CAISEVGSGETQYF.

V usage is TRBV7-2 and J usage is TRBJ2-1, with 7 bases aligning to TRBD2. The length of the CDR3 is 13 residues. The V and J ends lost 5 bases and 7 bases, in that order; junction bases with no gene match: 5. Germline V gene sequence: CDR1 SGHTA, CDR2 FQGNSA. The CDR3 DNA is TGTGCCAGCAGCCCGGGACTATGGAATGAGCAGTTCTTC. This sequence encodes CASSPGLWNEQFF.

A few counts support this clone. The chain carries TRBV28 and TRBJ1-1, with 7 bases that match TRBD1. The CDR3 runs to 14 residues. After removal of 4 bases from V and 5 bases from J, the junction contained 7 bases not matched to a gene. Germline-derived CDR1 and CDR2 are MDHEN and SYDVKM. CDR3 sequence (DNA): TGTGCCAGCAGTTCAGGGGGTTCTAGGACTGAAGCTTTCTTT. Translation: CASSSGGSRTEAFF.

The chain carries TRBV7-2 and TRBJ2-5; D is perhaps TRBD2 (5 bases). V shed 1 base and J shed 1 base, with 7 bases lying between them. The CDR3 is 14 residues long. Germline V gives CDR1 SGHTA, CDR2 FQGNSA. For the CDR3, the DNA is TGTGCCAGCAGCTTAGAAGGAGGCCAAGAGACCCAGTACTTC. It is translated as CASSLEGGQETQYF.

The genes are TRBV6-1 and TRBJ2-1; D might be TRBD2 (6 bases). Germline CDR1 and CDR2: MNHNS and SASEGT. V was pared by 2 bases and J by 1 base, with 18 bases between. The CDR3 totals 18 residues. The CDR3 DNA reads as TGTGCCAGCAGTGAACCGGCAGACCGGGACTTTTCCTACAATGAGCAGTTCTTC. It specifies CASSEPADRDFSYNEQFF.

The J gene is TRBJ1-2, the V gene TRBV15, with D hard to call. The CDR3 covers 15 residues. CDR1 is LNHNV and CDR2 is YYDKDF in the germline V gene (reference sequence). Trimming cost V 1 base and J 5 bases, with 14 bases left between them. The DNA for the CDR3 is TGTGCCACCAGCAGAGGGTGGACGTTAGCATATGGCTACACCTTC. This sequence encodes CATSRGWTLAYGYTF.

The chain combines TRBV12-3 or TRBV12-4 with TRBJ2-1; 8 positions agree with TRBD2. This CDR3 is built from 16 residues. Unmatched junction bases numbered 6, after V lost 5 bases and J lost 0 bases. CDR3 amino acids: CASSVLAASSYNEQFF. The CDR3, as DNA: TGTGCCAGCAGTGTACTAGCGGCAAGCTCCTACAATGAGCAGTTCTTC.

The chain joins TRBV11-2 to TRBJ2-7, with D tentatively TRBD1 or TRBD2 (5 bases each). The CDR3 extends over 14 amino acids. CDR1 SGHAT and CDR2 FQNNGV come from the germline V gene. Trimming pared 5 bases from V and 4 bases from J, leaving 15 bases between. The DNA for the CDR3 is TGTGCCAGCAGCCCTACGGGACCTACTTACGAGCAGTACTTC. Residues: CASSPTGPTYEQYF.

V usage is TRBV10-1 and J usage is TRBJ2-7; no clear D gene. The V gene's germline CDR1 is WNHNN and CDR2 SYGVQD (reference sequence). V lost 2 bases to trimming and J lost 3 bases, with 11 bases between them. CDR3 length equals 14 residues. CDR3 nucleotide sequence: TGCGCCAGCAGTGAGACATCACGGTACTACGAGCAGTACTTC. As protein: CASSETSRYYEQYF.

By sample share, this clone is medium-sized (0.01 to 0.1%). The chain couples TRBV10-3 to TRBJ2-4; D might be TRBD1 (6 bases). Germline assignment: CDR1 ENHRY and CDR2 SYGVKD. The V end lost 5 bases, the J end lost 3 bases, and 11 bases lay between the germline ends. CDR3 size: 14 residues. CDR3 sequence reads: CAISPGESKNIQYF. CDR3 bases: TGTGCCATCAGTCCAGGGGAGAGCAAAAACATTCAGTACTTC.

This clone has a count of ten or more. This chain joins TRBV11-2 and TRBJ2-7; no reliable D call. The V gene lost 1 base and the J gene lost 1 base, with 8 bases spanning the gap. Germline V lookup: CDR1 SGHAT, CDR2 FQNNGV. The CDR3 consists of 14 residues. The CDR3 DNA sequence: TGTGCCAGCAGCTTAGGTGGGCCTTCCTACGAGCAGTACTTC. It encodes CASSLGGPSYEQYF.

The chain links TRBV7-3 to TRBJ2-3, with TRBD2 identical over 7 bases. CDR1 and CDR2 (germline): SGHTA, FQGTGA. The V and J ends lost 5 bases and 3 bases, in that order; junction bases with no gene match: 5. The CDR3 extends over 14 amino acids. CDR3 in amino acids: CASSLERETDTQYF. In nucleotides, the CDR3 is TGTGCCAGCAGCCTTGAGCGGGAAACAGATACGCAGTATTTT.

This sequence joins TRBV20-1 and TRBJ1-1; D not resolved. Germline values: CDR1 DFQATT, CDR2 SNEGSKA (reference sequence). The CDR3 runs 14 residues. The ends were cut back, 4 bases at V and 7 bases at J, with 19 bases in the middle. The CDR3 DNA sequence: TGCAGTGCTATTTCGGTTTCACGGGCCCGTGAAGCTTTCTTT. Its protein is CSAISVSRAREAFF.

The table lists this clone with a few counts. The genes are TRBV7-9 and TRBJ1-5, with 7 positions matching TRBD1. Unmatched junction bases numbered 5, after V lost 5 bases and J lost 4 bases. The CDR3 extends over 14 amino acids. CDR1 is SEHNR, CDR2 FQNEAQ, per germline (reference sequence). CDR3 bases: TGTGCCAGCAGCCCGGACAGGAATAATCAGCCCCAGCATTTT. Protein product: CASSPDRNNQPQHF.

V and J are TRBV20-1 and TRBJ2-5; 10 nucleotides agree with TRBD2. Per germline, CDR1 DFQATT and CDR2 SNEGSKA (reference sequence). This CDR3 has 16 residues. Trimming took 1 base from V and 7 from J; bases not matched to a gene: 12. CDR3 region: CSARADSGGFEWTQYF. Here the CDR3 DNA reads TGCAGTGCTAGAGCGGATAGCGGGGGGTTTGAGTGGACCCAGTACTTC.

This clone was counted only a few times. The J gene is TRBJ1-2, the V gene TRBV28; D remains ambiguous. CDR1 is MDHEN, CDR2 SYDVKM, per germline. The germline V and J ends were trimmed by 5 bases and 1 base, with 14 bases remaining between them. The CDR3 length is 15 residues. The CDR3 DNA reads as TGTGCCAGCAGTCTCTCCGGTTATTATAACTATGGCTACACCTTC. Translated, it gives CASSLSGYYNYGYTF.

This clone was counted a few times. This chain joins TRBV19 and TRBJ2-3, with 10 positions matching TRBD2. The ends lost 10 bases at V and 6 bases at J; junction bases unmatched: 10. CDR1 and CDR2 from the germline V gene are LNHDA and SQIVND (reference sequence). This CDR3 is built from 14 residues. CDR3 amino acids: CATHSSGSFDTQYF. The CDR3 DNA reads as TGTGCCACTCACTCTAGCGGGAGTTTTGATACGCAGTATTTT.